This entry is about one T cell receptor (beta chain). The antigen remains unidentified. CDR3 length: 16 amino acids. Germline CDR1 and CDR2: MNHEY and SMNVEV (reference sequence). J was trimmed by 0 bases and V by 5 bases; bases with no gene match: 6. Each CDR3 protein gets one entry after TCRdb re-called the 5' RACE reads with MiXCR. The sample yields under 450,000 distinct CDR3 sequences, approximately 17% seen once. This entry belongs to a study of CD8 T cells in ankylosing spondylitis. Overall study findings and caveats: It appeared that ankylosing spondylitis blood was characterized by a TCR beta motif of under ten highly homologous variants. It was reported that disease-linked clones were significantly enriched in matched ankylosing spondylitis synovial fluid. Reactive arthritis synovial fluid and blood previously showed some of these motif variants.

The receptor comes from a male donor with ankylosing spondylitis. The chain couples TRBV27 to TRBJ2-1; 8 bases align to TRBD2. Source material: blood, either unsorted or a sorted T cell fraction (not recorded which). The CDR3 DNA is TGTGCCAGCAGTAATAGCGGGGTGAGCTCCTACAATGAGCAGTTCTTC. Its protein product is CASSNSGVSSYNEQFF.